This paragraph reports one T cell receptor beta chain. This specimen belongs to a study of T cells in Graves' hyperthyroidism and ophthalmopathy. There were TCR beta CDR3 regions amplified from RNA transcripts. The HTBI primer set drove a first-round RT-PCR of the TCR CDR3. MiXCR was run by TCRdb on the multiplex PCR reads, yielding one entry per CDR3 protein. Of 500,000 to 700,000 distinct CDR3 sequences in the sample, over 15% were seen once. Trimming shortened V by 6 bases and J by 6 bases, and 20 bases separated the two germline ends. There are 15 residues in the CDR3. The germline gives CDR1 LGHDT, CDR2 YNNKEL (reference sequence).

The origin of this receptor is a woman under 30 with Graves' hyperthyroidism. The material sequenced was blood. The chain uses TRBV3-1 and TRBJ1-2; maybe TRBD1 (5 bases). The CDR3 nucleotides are TGTGCCAGCAGTTTACTAGGCAGGGTAAAGGATGGCTACACCTTC. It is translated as CASSLLGRVKDGYTF.